The sequence of this T cell receptor (beta chain) was determined in a study of T-cell reconstitution after alpha-beta-depleted transplantation in children. CDR1 is SGHRS and CDR2 is YFSETQ in the germline V gene. With 6 bases removed from V and 5 bases from J, the gap between germline ends came to 17 bases. The CDR3 sequence is 14 residues long. The authors prepared the TCRbeta library with unique molecular identifiers. TCRdb reanalysed the PCR reads using MiXCR and keeps one entry per CDR3 protein. This table holds 800,000 to 1,000,000 distinct CDR3 sequences, about 31% found once. The sample here was PBMCs, mostly from graft donor cells, taken 360 days after TCRalphabeta/CD19-depleted stem cell transplant. This rearrangement joins TRBV5-1 to TRBJ2-5, with D perhaps TRBD1 or TRBD2 (6 bases each). The receptor was isolated from a boy less than two years old who had a stem cell transplant for SCID, so the T cells may come from the graft donor. CDR3 residues: CASTPGGQEETQYF. The CDR3 DNA follows: TGCGCCAGCACACCTGGGGGGCAGGAGGAGACCCAGTACTTC.